This T cell receptor (beta chain) is drawn from a study of T cell changes during pregnancy in multiple sclerosis. The method was immunoSEQ multiplex PCR; TCRdb's version includes in-frame clones alone and lacks a portion of them. Of over 35,000 clones in the sample, roughly 90% are singletons; the top ten hold approximately 7.8%. This TCR was recovered from a female donor with multiple sclerosis, enrolled in a pregnancy study. Specimen: CD8+ T cells from peripheral blood mononuclear cells, collected before pregnancy.

The CDR3 spells CASSLIITGELFF. The CDR3 nucleotides read TGTGCCAGCAGTTTAATTATCACCGGGGAGCTGTTTTTT. The chain employs TRBV27 and TRBJ2-2; no reliable D call. CDR3 length: 13 residues. Trimming cost V 2 bases and J 4 bases, with 5 bases left between them. Germline V gives CDR1 MNHEY, CDR2 SMNVEV (reference sequence).